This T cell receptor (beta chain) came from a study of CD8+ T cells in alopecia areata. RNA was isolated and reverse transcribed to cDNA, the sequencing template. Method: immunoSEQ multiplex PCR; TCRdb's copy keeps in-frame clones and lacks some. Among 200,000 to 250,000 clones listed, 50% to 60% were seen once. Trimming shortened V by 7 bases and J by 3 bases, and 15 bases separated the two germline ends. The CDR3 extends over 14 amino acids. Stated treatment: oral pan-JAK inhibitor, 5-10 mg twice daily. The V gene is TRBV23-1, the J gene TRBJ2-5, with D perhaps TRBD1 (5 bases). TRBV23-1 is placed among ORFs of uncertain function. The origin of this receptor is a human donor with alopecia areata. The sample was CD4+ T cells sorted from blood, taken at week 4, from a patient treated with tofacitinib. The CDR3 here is CASTHIPREETQYF. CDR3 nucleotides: TGCGCCAGCACCCATATCCCCAGGGAAGAGACCCAGTACTTC.